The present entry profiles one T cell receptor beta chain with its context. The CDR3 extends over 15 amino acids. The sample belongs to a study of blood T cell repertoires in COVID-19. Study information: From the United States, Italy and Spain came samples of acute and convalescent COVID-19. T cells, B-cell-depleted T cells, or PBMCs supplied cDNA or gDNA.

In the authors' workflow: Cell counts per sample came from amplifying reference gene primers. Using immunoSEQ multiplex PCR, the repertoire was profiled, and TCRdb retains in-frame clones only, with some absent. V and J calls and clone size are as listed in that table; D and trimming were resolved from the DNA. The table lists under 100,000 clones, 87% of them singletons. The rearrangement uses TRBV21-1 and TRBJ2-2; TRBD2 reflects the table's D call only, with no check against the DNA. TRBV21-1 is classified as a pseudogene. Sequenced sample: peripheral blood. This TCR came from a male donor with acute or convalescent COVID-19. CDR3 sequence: CASSNRDYDTGELFF. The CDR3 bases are TGTGCCAGCAGCAACCGGGACTACGACACCGGGGAGCTGTTTTTT.